This paragraph covers one TCR beta chain sequence. Its antigen is not identified. Using immunoSEQ multiplex PCR, the repertoire was profiled, and TCRdb retains in-frame clones only, with some absent. Found here are about 81,000 clones, approximately 85% of them singletons; the top ten hold 2% to 2.5%. Unmatched junction bases numbered 5, after V lost 7 bases and J lost 5 bases. The CDR3 spans 14 residues. Germline V gene data show CDR1 as SGHRS and CDR2 as YFSETQ. The sample's time point: week 23, last vaccination. Each vaccine dose was 300 ug of mutant IDH1 20-mer peptide, with topical imiquimod. The data stem from a study of a mutant IDH1 vaccine in newly diagnosed glioma. Study information: Eight vaccine injections were given to patients in weeks 1, 3, 5, 7, 11, 15, 19 and 23. First vaccine doses came 4-6 weeks after radiotherapy alone, or with temozolomide cycles. Treated patients, averaging around 40 years, were 62.5% male and about 38% female. Earlier therapy was either radiotherapy, temozolomide, or both, and most got both.

V is TRBV5-1 and J is TRBJ2-2; 10 bases fit TRBD1. The receptor was isolated from a man aged 30-40 years with glioma. Some clones in this sample may be carry-over from other donors' samples. Sequencing used PBMCs, obtained from a glioma patient whose treatment included an IDH1 peptide vaccine. The CDR3 nucleotides read TGCGCCAGCTCGGGACAGGGGATTACCGGGGAGCTGTTTTTT. Amino acid sequence: CASSGQGITGELFF.